These 29 T cell receptor beta chains were all obtained from the same sample, sequenced in a study of CD8+CD57+ T cells in acquired aplastic anemia. Before being chosen for sequencing, patients had shown CD8+CD57+ cell expansion by flow cytometry. The study profiled TCR beta VDJ and CDR3 using genomic DNA as template. TCRdb independently ran MiXCR on the reads; one entry per CDR3 protein. This table holds 180,000 or so distinct CDR3 sequences, over 40% found once. Specimen: sorted CD4+, CD8+, or CD8+CD57+ T cells (not recorded which) from PBMCs. The receptors were sampled from a human donor with aplastic anemia.

This chain links TRBV10-3 with TRBJ1-2, with 9 bases identical to TRBD1. With 6 bases clipped from V and 6 bases from J, the junction kept 5 bases outside the gene matches. The length of the CDR3 is 13 residues. Germline V lookup: CDR1 ENHRY, CDR2 SYGVKD. CDR3 nucleotides: TGTGCCATCAGGGTGGACAGGGGACATGGCTACACCTTC. It specifies CAIRVDRGHGYTF.

This clonotype was seen ten or more times. The gene calls are TRBV7-2 and TRBJ2-1, with D possibly being TRBD2 (7 bases). The CDR3 is made up of 12 amino acids. Germline loops: CDR1 SGHTA, CDR2 FQGNSA. Trimming left V 3 bases short and J 14 bases short, with 14 bases between. CDR3 protein: CASSFEAGAKFF. In DNA, the CDR3 is TGTGCCAGCAGCTTCGAGGCGGGGGCCAAGTTCTTC.

This clonotype was counted ten times or more. The CDR3 protein is CATSRRQGARINYGYTF. As DNA, the CDR3 is TGTGCCACCAGCCGGAGACAGGGGGCGAGGATTAACTATGGCTACACCTTC. J is TRBJ1-2 and V is TRBV15; the match to TRBD1 covers 10 bases. The length of the CDR3 is 17 residues. The germline gives CDR1 LNHNV, CDR2 YYDKDF (reference sequence). V lost 5 bases to trimming and J lost 1 base; unmatched junction nucleotides: 10.

V is TRBV29-1 and J is TRBJ2-7, with D perhaps TRBD1 (7 bases). Looked up from germline, CDR1 is SQVTM and CDR2 is ANQGSEA. This CDR3 region has 13 residues. Trimming pared 3 bases from V and 5 bases from J, leaving 14 bases between. The CDR3 is CSVDMQGGDEQYF. CDR3 nucleotides: TGCAGCGTTGATATGCAGGGGGGAGACGAGCAGTACTTC.

About this clonotype itself: Mismatch with germline at one junction end may stem from a read error. The V call is TRBV7-8, the J call TRBJ1-6; tentative D call: TRBD1 (6 bases). Germline CDR1 and CDR2: SGHVS and FQNEAQ. The CDR3 has 14 amino acids. For the CDR3, the DNA is TGTGCCAGCAGCTTAATGTCACAGGGATCACCCGTCCACTTT. It is translated as CASSLMSQGSPVHF.

This chain connects TRBV4-1 to TRBJ1-1; D remains ambiguous. The CDR3 runs 14 residues. Looked up from germline, CDR1 is MGHRA and CDR2 is YSYEKL. This chain's CDR3 is CATAGGIMNTEAFF. In DNA form, the CDR3 reads TGCGCTACAGCAGGTGGAATAATGAACACTGAAGCTTTCTTT.

CDR3 DNA: TGTGCCAGCAGCCCAACACGCCGAAATCAGCCCCAGCATTTT. This gives the protein CASSPTRRNQPQHF. The chain links TRBV7-2 to TRBJ1-5; D is undetermined. The V end was cut by 5 bases, the J end by 4 bases, with 12 bases between. The CDR3 sequence is 14 residues long. From germline, CDR1 is SGHTA and CDR2 FQGNSA.

The chain combines TRBV5-1 with TRBJ1-5, with D hard to call. V was clipped by 0 bases and J by 7 bases, with 14 bases between them. Germline V gene data show CDR1 as SGHRS and CDR2 as YFSETQ. The CDR3 length is 15 residues. This chain's CDR3 is CASSLGHGGYQPQHF. CDR3 bases: TGCGCCAGCAGCTTGGGGCATGGAGGGTACCAGCCCCAGCATTTT.

This clonotype was seen at least ten times. The chain joins TRBV30 to TRBJ1-1; D not certain. Germline V gene data show CDR1 as GTSNPN and CDR2 as SVGIG (reference sequence). The CDR3 has 12 residues. The V gene lost 1 base and the J gene lost 14 bases, with 17 bases spanning the gap. DNA for the CDR3: TGTGCCTGGAGTGCCCGAGTAGGCATTGGGTTCTTT. Translating it yields CAWSARVGIGFF.

This chain uses TRBV12-3 or TRBV12-4 with TRBJ2-7, with 8 bases identical to TRBD1. There are 13 residues in the CDR3. The J segment lost 4 bases and the V segment lost 7 bases, leaving 6 bases of the junction unmatched. Written as DNA, the CDR3 is TGTGCCAGCACCACTTGGACAGGGTACGAGCAGTACTTC. It translates to CASTTWTGYEQYF.

This clonotype was detected many times. The chain couples TRBV11-2 to TRBJ2-5; TRBD2 matches 10 bases. CDR1 SGHAT and CDR2 FQNNGV come from the germline V gene. The CDR3 has 15 amino acids. Trimming removed 2 bases from V and 4 bases from J; junction bases left unmatched: 4. The CDR3 sequence: CASSLMSSGRETQYF. The CDR3 DNA reads TGTGCCAGCAGCTTAATGTCTAGCGGGAGAGAGACCCAGTACTTC.

This clonotype was seen a few times. The V gene is TRBV30, the J gene TRBJ2-2, with TRBD1 identical over 7 bases. The trim removed 7 bases at V and 7 bases at J, leaving 6 bases unmatched. From germline, CDR1 is GTSNPN and CDR2 SVGIG (reference sequence). CDR3 length equals 12 residues. In DNA, the CDR3 is TGTGCCTACAGGGGTTTGGTCGGGGAGCTGTTTTTT. Amino acid sequence: CAYRGLVGELFF.

Ten or more counts support this clonotype. V usage is TRBV10-3 and J usage is TRBJ2-5, with D possibly called TRBD1 or TRBD2 (5 bases each). This CDR3 has 14 residues. The V gene lost 3 bases and the J gene lost 4 bases, with 12 bases spanning the gap. Germline CDR1 and CDR2: ENHRY and SYGVKD. The CDR3 here is CAISDPGRRETQYF. The DNA for the CDR3 is TGTGCCATCAGTGACCCGGGACGTCGAGAGACCCAGTACTTC.

By sample share, this clonotype is medium-sized (0.01 to 0.1%). This chain joins TRBV20-1 and TRBJ2-3; possibly TRBD2 for D (5 bases). Germline V gives CDR1 DFQATT, CDR2 SNEGSKA (reference sequence). The CDR3 sequence is 10 residues long. This CDR3 reads CRASGDTQYF. CDR3 DNA: TGCAGGGCGAGCGGAGATACGCAGTATTTT.

The chain employs TRBV3-1 and TRBJ2-7, with 9 bases fitting TRBD1. The CDR3 has 15 amino acids. V was pared by 1 base and J by 4 bases, with 5 bases of the junction left unmatched. The germline gives CDR1 LGHDT, CDR2 YNNKEL (reference sequence). The CDR3 loop is CASSQVMTGGYEQYF. CDR3 coding DNA: TGTGCCAGCAGCCAAGTAATGACAGGGGGGTACGAGCAGTACTTC.

At least ten counts were recorded for this clonotype. The DNA for the CDR3 is TGTGCCAGCAGTACCGGGACTAGAGAGACCCAGTACTTC. Translating it yields CASSTGTRETQYF. The genes are TRBV27 and TRBJ2-5, with 8 positions matching TRBD2. Germline trimming cut 5 bases from V and 4 bases from J; bases unmatched to any gene: 3. Looked up from germline, CDR1 is MNHEY and CDR2 is SMNVEV (reference sequence). The CDR3 loop spans 13 amino acids.

This clonotype was picked up many times. CDR3 in amino acids: CAISLQGADTEAFF. In DNA, the CDR3 is TGTGCCATCAGTCTCCAGGGGGCTGATACTGAAGCTTTCTTT. The chain is built from TRBV10-3 and TRBJ1-1, with 8 bases identical to TRBD1. The CDR3 contains 14 residues. V shed 5 bases and J 5 bases; nucleotides not matched to a gene: 7. Germline V lookup: CDR1 ENHRY, CDR2 SYGVKD.

V usage is TRBV10-3 and J usage is TRBJ1-2; maybe TRBD1 (5 bases). Trimming took 10 bases from V and 8 from J, leaving 17 bases between them. This CDR3 has 12 residues. Looked up from germline, CDR1 is ENHRY and CDR2 is SYGVKD. In DNA form, the CDR3 reads TGTGCCACAGGTCCCGAGGGGCAAGGCTACACCTTC. This sequence encodes CATGPEGQGYTF.

The chain recombines TRBV20-1 with TRBJ1-4; 7 bases match TRBD1. Germline CDR1 DFQATT, CDR2 SNEGSKA (reference sequence). Losses at the gene ends were 5 bases for V and 3 bases for J; bases not matched to a gene: 12. The CDR3 covers 16 residues. The DNA for the CDR3 is TGCAGTGCTGGAGTTAGGACAGGATCGCCTAATGAAAAACTGTTTTTT. Protein product: CSAGVRTGSPNEKLFF.

This clonotype was recorded only once. The rearrangement joins TRBV7-3 to TRBJ1-1; a possible D gene is TRBD1 (5 bases). The V end lost 5 bases, the J end lost 5 bases, and 12 bases lay between the germline ends. The length of the CDR3 is 13 residues. The germline gives CDR1 SGHTA, CDR2 FQGTGA. In nucleotides, the CDR3 is TGTGCCAGCAGCGAGGGGTCGGTAACTGAAGCTTTCTTT. Protein sequence: CASSEGSVTEAFF.

The chain combines TRBV11-3 with TRBJ2-5; possibly TRBD2 for D (6 bases). The last part of the DNA fits TRBJ2-7 better; the J call may be wrong. The CDR3 has 14 amino acids. Germline lookup yields CDR1 SGHNT and CDR2 YENEEA. CDR3 sequence (DNA): TGTGCCAGCAGCTTCCCCTTTCGGGGAGGCGAGCAGTACTTC. Amino acid sequence: CASSFPFRGGEQYF.

The chain combines TRBV25-1 with TRBJ1-5; 10 bases map to TRBD1. Germline-derived CDR1 and CDR2 are MGHDK and SYGVNS. The CDR3 extends over 14 amino acids. The CDR3 here is CAMTGGGGNQPQHF. DNA of the CDR3: TGTGCTATGACAGGGGGCGGGGGCAATCAGCCCCAGCATTTT.

About this clonotype: A read error may be the cause here, since a much bigger clone is one base away. This chain joins TRBV5-4 and TRBJ2-7, with 10 bases fitting TRBD1. There are 14 residues in the CDR3. CDR1 and CDR2 from the germline V gene are SGHNT and YYREEE (reference sequence). Unmatched junction bases numbered 8, after V lost 1 base and J lost 10 bases. The CDR3 reads CASSLIGTGESQYF. CDR3 nucleotides: TGTGCCAGCAGCTTGATTGGGACAGGGGAGAGTCAGTACTTC.

To note about this clonotype: The junction differs from germline at one of its ends, possibly a read error. The chain carries TRBV7-2 and TRBJ2-2; 9 bases fit TRBD2. The CDR3 length is 12 residues. In germline, CDR1 is SGHTA, CDR2 FQGNSA. The CDR3 here is CASSFGAGGLFF. The CDR3 nucleotides read TGTGCCAGCAGCTTTGGAGCGGGGGGGCTGTTTTTT.

The V and J genes are TRBV12-3 or TRBV12-4 and TRBJ1-2, with TRBD1 identical over 10 bases. The CDR3 contains 15 residues. Trimming removed 5 bases from V and 7 bases from J; junction bases left unmatched: 10. CDR3 bases: TGTGCCAGCAGTGCTTTTGGACAGGGGGTTGGTGGCTACACCTTC. The encoded protein is CASSAFGQGVGGYTF.

This clonotype appeared once. The V call is TRBV7-6, the J call TRBJ2-7; tentative D call: TRBD1 (6 bases). V lost 0 bases and J lost 2, with 11 bases in between. The V gene's germline CDR1 is SGHVS and CDR2 FNYEAQ. The CDR3 runs 15 residues. In nucleotides, the CDR3 is TGTGCCAGCAGCTTAGCCTTGGACAGACCCTACGAGCAGTACTTC. Protein product: CASSLALDRPYEQYF.

To note about this clonotype: Given a much more abundant clone one base away, this may be a read error. The chain carries TRBV2 and TRBJ2-7; 8 bases agree with TRBD2. V lost 4 bases, J lost 4 bases, and 6 bases stayed unmatched. CDR1 is SNHLY, CDR2 FYNNEI, per germline. CDR3 length equals 14 residues. CDR3 amino acids: CASSAGGGTYEQYF. CDR3 in DNA: TGTGCCAGCAGTGCCGGGGGGGGGACTTACGAGCAGTACTTC.

This rearrangement joins TRBV15 to TRBJ2-7, with D perhaps TRBD1 (6 bases). Germline values: CDR1 LNHNV, CDR2 YYDKDF (reference sequence). The CDR3 runs 15 residues. Deletions cut 1 base from V and 0 bases from J, with 10 bases between. CDR3 in DNA: TGTGCCACCAGCAGAGGTAGGGACAACTCCTACGAGCAGTACTTC. Residues: CATSRGRDNSYEQYF.

V gene TRBV20-1 combines with J gene TRBJ2-5, with D tentatively TRBD1 or TRBD2 (5 bases each). V dropped 5 bases and J dropped 6 bases, with 22 bases sitting between them. This CDR3 has 15 amino acids. Germline values: CDR1 DFQATT, CDR2 SNEGSKA (reference sequence). CDR3 bases: TGCAGTGCTCCGCCCGGGACCAGCCTCGATCAGACCCAGTACTTC. It translates to CSAPPGTSLDQTQYF.